The 3 T cell receptor beta chains listed next were all sequenced from one sample in a study of OX40 agonist ivuxolimab in advanced cancers. Library preparation was by the immunoSEQ multiplex PCR assay. TCRdb limited this immuneACCESS table to in-frame rearrangements with V and J called. A share of clones is missing; checked studies link under half to unresolved V genes, and the rest is unexplained. The sample profile shows tens of thousands of clones; approximately 92% of them were found once. In total, the top ten clones hold 14% of the sample. Sequences were derived from CD4+ or CD8+ T cells sorted from blood, sampled in a trial of the OX40 agonist ivuxolimab. These receptors all stem from an adult with an advanced solid tumor such as melanoma, head and neck, liver or kidney cancer.

V and J are TRBV5-5 and TRBJ2-2, with 9 bases identical to TRBD2. J gave up 4 bases and V 0 bases, and 7 bases lay outside the gene matches. The CDR3 is 17 amino acids. The V gene's germline CDR1 is SGHKS and CDR2 YYEKEE (reference sequence). The CDR3, as DNA: TGTGCCAGCAGCTTGGGGGCTAGCGGGACGGTCACCGGGGAGCTGTTTTTT. It codes for CASSLGASGTVTGELFF.

The chain has TRBV6-5 and TRBJ2-5; D not resolved. The V gene lost 0 bases and the J gene lost 4 bases, with 12 bases spanning the gap. The CDR3 is made up of 15 amino acids. Germline-derived CDR1 and CDR2 are MNHEY and SVGAGI. Written as DNA, the CDR3 is TGTGCCAGCAGTTACTCTCTGCAGGACGGAGAGACCCAGTACTTC. Translation gives CASSYSLQDGETQYF.

The chain combines TRBV27 with TRBJ2-7; the D gene is possibly TRBD2 (7 bases). Looked up from germline, CDR1 is MNHEY and CDR2 is SMNVEV (reference sequence). The CDR3 extends over 14 amino acids. The germline V and J ends were trimmed by 3 bases and 3 bases, with 12 bases remaining between them. In nucleotides, the CDR3 is TGTGCCAGCAGTTTTAGGGGGGGTGGCTACGAGCAGTACTTC. As protein: CASSFRGGGYEQYF.